The 17 T cell receptor beta chains given below trace back to one sample, sequenced in a study of T cells in narcolepsy. Assay used: immunoSEQ multiplex PCR; TCRdb lists only in-frame clones, some missing. The sample carries fewer than 35,000 clones, over 80% recorded once. Sample: CD45RA- memory CD4+ T cells from PBMCs. The receptor set was obtained from a human donor with narcolepsy.

The V and J genes are TRBV19 and TRBJ2-7, with D possibly called TRBD1 or TRBD2 (7 bases each). Germline assignment: CDR1 LNHDA and CDR2 SQIVND (reference sequence). Trimming pared 10 bases from V and 9 bases from J, leaving 22 bases between. The CDR3 has 13 amino acids. DNA for the CDR3: TGTGCCACCCAGGGGGGGAGAAGTTCGGTGCAGTACTTC. Protein product: CATQGGRSSVQYF.

The chain links TRBV19 to TRBJ2-6; maybe TRBD2 (5 bases). The CDR3 has 16 amino acids. Germline CDR1 reads LNHDA; CDR2 reads SQIVND (reference sequence). The V end lost 6 bases, the J end lost 2 bases, and 14 bases lay between the germline ends. CDR3 sequence (DNA): TGTGCCAGTAGCTCTCAACGGGATGCTGGGGCCAACGTCCTGACTTTC. Translated, it gives CASSSQRDAGANVLTF.

This sequence joins TRBV6-5 and TRBJ1-1; 9 bases agree with TRBD1. Germline V gene sequence: CDR1 MNHEY, CDR2 SVGAGI. The junction had 8 bases not matched to a gene; V was cut back by 6 bases and J by 3 bases. This CDR3 is 15 amino acids long. The CDR3 coding sequence is TGTGCCAGCAGACGGGACAGGGCGGCTGACACTGAAGCTTTCTTT. As protein: CASRRDRAADTEAFF.

The V call is TRBV7-9, the J call TRBJ2-3, with D perhaps given as TRBD1 or TRBD2 (6 bases each). Trimming removed 4 bases from V and 1 base from J, with 15 bases in between. CDR1 SEHNR and CDR2 FQNEAQ come from the germline V gene (reference sequence). The CDR3 contains 16 residues. DNA for the CDR3: TGTGCCAGCAGCTCCCGACTAGGGGGTCGCACAGATACGCAGTATTTT. This translates into CASSSRLGGRTDTQYF.

This CDR3 reads CASSPGSKGELFF. The CDR3 nucleotides are TGTGCCAGCTCACCGGGTTCGAAAGGGGAGCTGTTTTTT. The chain combines TRBV18 with TRBJ2-2; D gene uncertain. The germline CDR1 and CDR2 sequences are KGHSH and LQKENI. Trimming left V 3 bases short and J 8 bases short, with 10 bases between. The CDR3 covers 13 residues.

The V gene is TRBV14, the J gene TRBJ1-3, with 9 positions matching TRBD1. The V gene's germline CDR1 is SGHDN and CDR2 FVKESK. The CDR3 is 17 residues long. The ends lost 1 base at V and 0 bases at J; junction bases unmatched: 4. The CDR3 DNA reads as TGTGCCAGCAGCCAAGGTAGGACAGGGGCCTCTGGAAACACCATATATTTT. Amino acids: CASSQGRTGASGNTIYF.

The chain carries TRBV2 and TRBJ1-5, with TRBD1 matching 7 bases. Germline CDR1 SNHLY, CDR2 FYNNEI. The CDR3 is 13 residues long. Losses at the gene ends were 6 bases for V and 7 bases for J; bases not matched to a gene: 6. The CDR3 nucleotides read TGTGCCAGCAGAAACAGGGGAAACCAGCCCCAGCATTTT. Translating gives CASRNRGNQPQHF.

The chain employs TRBV7-3 and TRBJ1-1; D is ambiguous. Germline CDR1 SGHTA, CDR2 FQGTGA. Trimming left V 3 bases short and J 4 bases short, with 6 bases between. CDR3 length equals 12 residues. The CDR3 region has the DNA TGTGCCAGCAGCTTGGGTAGCACTGAAGCTTTCTTT. This codes for CASSLGSTEAFF.

The chain is built from TRBV5-6 and TRBJ2-7, with D perhaps matching TRBD1 (6 bases). Deletions cut 4 bases from V and 0 bases from J, with 23 bases between. The length of the CDR3 is 18 residues. Germline lookup yields CDR1 SGHDT and CDR2 YYEEEE. This chain's CDR3 is CASSPAITRTDLSYEQYF. For the CDR3, the DNA is TGTGCCAGCAGCCCAGCGATTACTCGGACAGACCTCTCCTACGAGCAGTACTTC.

The CDR3 DNA reads as TGTGCCAGCAGCTTGGGAGCCGGGACAGGGGGCCCAGAGACCCAGTACTTC. This codes for CASSLGAGTGGPETQYF. The V gene is TRBV5-4, the J gene TRBJ2-5; TRBD1 matches 12 bases. Germline CDR1 is SGHNT and CDR2 is YYREEE (reference sequence). Germline trimming cut 0 bases from V and 4 bases from J; bases unmatched to any gene: 7. CDR3 length: 17 residues.

The rearrangement uses TRBV6-6 and TRBJ2-7; D tentatively fits TRBD1 or TRBD2 (6 bases each). The CDR3 has 15 amino acids. V lost 5 bases to trimming and J lost 5 bases, with 19 bases between them. Germline CDR1 MNHNY, CDR2 SVGAGI (reference sequence). CDR3 residues: CASSSSKGGSDEQYF. In DNA, the CDR3 is TGTGCCAGCAGTAGCTCCAAGGGGGGATCCGACGAGCAGTACTTC.

The chain uses TRBV19 and TRBJ1-2; D unclear. The CDR3 is 14 amino acids. V was trimmed by 4 bases and J by 5 bases, leaving 14 bases between them. Germline lookup yields CDR1 LNHDA and CDR2 SQIVND (reference sequence). CDR3 sequence reads: CASSKDSRRYGYTF. In DNA, the CDR3 is TGTGCCAGTAGTAAGGACTCCCGGAGATATGGCTACACCTTC. The full variable domain, completed using reference TRBV19 and TRBJ1-2, is DGGITQSPKYLFRKEGQNVTLSCEQNLNHDAMYWYRQDPGQGLRLIYYSQIVNDFQKGDIAEGYSVSREKKESFPLTVTSAQKNPTAFYLCASSKDSRRYGYTFGSGTRLTVV.

The gene calls are TRBV7-3 and TRBJ2-7, with D maybe TRBD1 (6 bases). Germline lookup yields CDR1 SGHTA and CDR2 FQGTGA. V dropped 5 bases and J dropped 7 bases, with 18 bases sitting between them. The CDR3 runs 14 residues. CDR3 DNA: TGTGCCAGCAGCCTGACCCCAGGGGCGGGTGAGCAGTACTTC. Encoded protein: CASSLTPGAGEQYF.

V gene TRBV2 combines with J gene TRBJ1-2; D may be TRBD1 (5 bases). This CDR3 spans 13 amino acids. Germline V CDR1 and CDR2: SNHLY, FYNNEI. The V end was cut by 7 bases, the J end by 5 bases, with 14 bases between. The CDR3 sequence: CASTPGYFYGYTF. For the CDR3, the DNA is TGTGCCAGCACCCCAGGGTATTTTTATGGCTACACCTTC.

Note on this clone: The same CDR3 is also encoded by other DNA sequences in this sample. The CDR3 sequence: CASSLISGQLSSYNSPLHF. CDR3 in DNA: TGCGCCAGCAGCTTGATATCGGGACAGCTTAGCTCCTATAATTCACCCCTCCACTTT. The J gene is TRBJ1-6, the V gene TRBV5-1, with 7 bases aligning to TRBD1. Germline CDR1 SGHRS, CDR2 YFSETQ. Losses at the gene ends were 1 base for V and 0 bases for J; bases not matched to a gene: 10. The CDR3 spans 19 residues.

The rearrangement uses TRBV7-8 and TRBJ2-3; no reliable D call. Per germline, CDR1 SGHVS and CDR2 FQNEAQ. The CDR3 extends over 13 amino acids. V was trimmed by 0 bases and J by 5 bases, leaving 6 bases between them. CDR3 nucleotides: TGTGCCAGCAGCTTAGCCTTCAGAGATACGCAGTATTTT. This encodes CASSLAFRDTQYF.

The genes are TRBV7-9 and TRBJ2-3; 8 bases fit TRBD2. The CDR3 is 16 amino acids. CDR1 is SEHNR, CDR2 FQNEAQ, per germline (reference sequence). After removal of 0 bases from V and 4 bases from J, the junction contained 6 bases not matched to a gene. For the CDR3, the DNA is TGTGCCAGCAGCTTAGCGTCGGGGGGGTCCGCAGATACGCAGTATTTT. Protein: CASSLASGGSADTQYF.